This entry lists 29 T cell receptor beta chains sequenced from one sample in a study of CD8 T cells in Susac syndrome. The RNA input was 0.5 to 1 ug, and it was reverse transcribed with random hexamers. TCRdb reanalysed the immunoSEQ multiplex PCR reads using MiXCR and keeps one entry per CDR3 protein. The data contain 400,000 to 550,000 distinct CDR3 sequences, roughly 85% of them seen just once; the ten biggest clones take up approximately 0.12%. Sample: CD8+ T cells from PBMCs. Receptors were obtained from a human donor with multiple sclerosis.

The chain is built from TRBV5-1 and TRBJ1-5; 8 positions match TRBD1. This CDR3 is 16 amino acids long. The ends lost 4 bases at V and 1 base at J; junction bases unmatched: 7. Germline CDR1 is SGHRS and CDR2 is YFSETQ. The CDR3 loop is CASSPGQGRSNQPQHF. CDR3 sequence (DNA): TGCGCCAGCAGCCCTGGACAGGGTAGGAGCAATCAGCCCCAGCATTTT.

This chain links TRBV29-1 with TRBJ2-5, with D perhaps assigned TRBD1 or TRBD2 (5 bases each). V was pared by 4 bases and J by 5 bases, with 14 bases between. Germline V gives CDR1 SQVTM, CDR2 ANQGSEA. CDR3 length: 13 amino acids. The CDR3 DNA is TGCAGCGTTGGGACACCGGGATACGAGACCCAGTACTTC. Amino acids: CSVGTPGYETQYF.

CDR3 nucleotide sequence: TGTGCCAGCAGCGCGGCGGGAGCTCCCAACAATGAGCAGTTCTTC. This sequence encodes CASSAAGAPNNEQFF. The chain uses TRBV9 and TRBJ2-1, with 7 bases aligning to TRBD2. CDR1 and CDR2 (germline): SGDLS, YYNGEE. This CDR3 spans 15 amino acids. Trimming removed 3 bases from V and 5 bases from J; junction bases left unmatched: 8.

This clonotype was observed a few times. The V and J genes are TRBV5-1 and TRBJ1-1, with D tentatively TRBD1 (5 bases). The germline gives CDR1 SGHRS, CDR2 YFSETQ. The CDR3 has 15 amino acids. V lost 2 bases, J lost 0 bases, and 11 bases lay in between. Here the CDR3 reads CASSLGTEMNTEAFF. CDR3 nucleotides: TGCGCCAGCAGCTTAGGGACCGAAATGAACACTGAAGCTTTCTTT.

This chain connects TRBV7-8 to TRBJ1-1; 9 bases agree with TRBD1. The CDR3 runs to 17 residues. The V and J ends lost 7 bases and 1 base, in that order; junction bases with no gene match: 13. The germline V gene has CDR1 SGHVS and CDR2 FQNEAQ. The CDR3 loop is CASIGTGFSSGNTEAFF. CDR3 DNA sequence: TGTGCCAGCATCGGGACAGGGTTTAGCAGCGGGAACACTGAAGCTTTCTTT.

The chain has TRBV5-4 and TRBJ2-4; 9 bases agree with TRBD1. Per the germline V gene, CDR1 is SGHNT and CDR2 is YYREEE (reference sequence). Trimming removed 5 bases from V and 4 bases from J; junction bases left unmatched: 7. The CDR3 contains 15 residues. CDR3 bases: TGTGCCAGCAGTAAGTTCGGGACAGGGAAAAACATTCAGTACTTC. Protein sequence: CASSKFGTGKNIQYF. Variable domain in full (rest from reference TRBV5-4 and TRBJ2-4): ETGVTQSPTHLIKTRGQQVTLRCSSQSGHNTVSWYQQALGQGPQFIFQYYREEENGRGNFPPRFSGLQFPNYSSELNVNALELDDSALYLCASSKFGTGKNIQYFGAGTRLSVL.

This clonotype has only a few counts. Mismatch with germline at one junction end may stem from a read error. The chain links TRBV4-1 to TRBJ2-1; the D gene is possibly TRBD1 (5 bases). The CDR3 covers 15 residues. The germline V gene encodes CDR1 MGHRA and CDR2 YSYEKL. The CDR3 protein is CASSQDQGSYNEQFF. The CDR3, as DNA: TGTGCCAGCAGCCAAGATCAGGGCAGCTACAATGAGCAGTTCTTC.

This rearrangement joins TRBV2 to TRBJ2-7, with D hard to call. Germline V CDR1 and CDR2: SNHLY, FYNNEI. CDR3 length equals 15 residues. V was trimmed by 5 bases and J by 3 bases, leaving 17 bases between them. CDR3 nucleotides: TGTGCCAGCAGTAAAATTGGTGTCAGGAGCTACGAGCAGTACTTC. It is translated as CASSKIGVRSYEQYF.

This clonotype was recorded a few times. V usage is TRBV5-1 and J usage is TRBJ2-3; 13 nucleotides align to TRBD2. V was clipped by 4 bases and J by 5 bases; unmatched bases: 7. Germline V lookup: CDR1 SGHRS, CDR2 YFSETQ. The CDR3 length is 16 residues. This CDR3 is CASSGGLAGDGDTQYF. CDR3 bases: TGCGCCAGCAGCGGAGGACTAGCGGGAGATGGAGATACGCAGTATTTT.

This clonotype was counted once. V and J are TRBV6-5 and TRBJ2-3, with TRBD2 matching 7 bases. The V segment lost 0 bases and the J segment 5 bases; nucleotides outside the gene matches: 8. Germline CDR1 and CDR2: MNHEY and SVGAGI. The CDR3 loop spans 16 amino acids. CDR3 coding DNA: TGTGCCAGCAGTTACTCCTTTAGAATAGCGGGAGATACGCAGTATTTT. Protein: CASSYSFRIAGDTQYF.

The V call is TRBV30, the J call TRBJ1-1; no clear D gene. The CDR3 loop spans 12 amino acids. Germline values: CDR1 GTSNPN, CDR2 SVGIG (reference sequence). Deletions cut 5 bases from V and 2 bases from J, with 9 bases between. The CDR3 nucleotides read TGTGCCTGGGGCCCGGCTAACACTGAAGCTTTCTTT. Translation gives CAWGPANTEAFF.

The chain recombines TRBV18 with TRBJ2-7; D call uncertain. CDR3 length equals 14 residues. Trimming removed 0 bases at V and 2 bases at J, with 8 bases between. Germline CDR1 reads KGHSH; CDR2 reads LQKENI. DNA of the CDR3: TGTGCCAGCTCACCACCGGCCGGAACCTACGAGCAGTACTTC. It specifies CASSPPAGTYEQYF.

The chain joins TRBV30 to TRBJ2-1; perhaps TRBD2 as D (6 bases). The CDR3 is 15 amino acids. V lost 6 bases, J lost 4 bases, and 19 bases lay in between. The germline V gene has CDR1 GTSNPN and CDR2 SVGIG (reference sequence). CDR3 sequence (DNA): TGTGCCTGCCAACGCGGGACCCTGGGGTACAATGAGCAGTTCTTC. Translating gives CACQRGTLGYNEQFF.

The genes are TRBV28 and TRBJ2-1; 8 bases are a match to TRBD2. The V and J ends lost 2 bases and 5 bases, in that order; junction bases with no gene match: 14. Germline assignment: CDR1 MDHEN and CDR2 SYDVKM. This CDR3 has 18 residues. DNA for the CDR3: TGTGCCAGCAGTTTAGGACGGGAGGGCCCCGAAACCCACAATGAGCAGTTCTTC. This sequence encodes CASSLGREGPETHNEQFF.

V gene TRBV28 combines with J gene TRBJ1-5, with D possibly TRBD1 on 5 matching bases. From germline, CDR1 is MDHEN and CDR2 SYDVKM. The CDR3 runs to 15 residues. V was trimmed by 2 bases and J by 3 bases, leaving 11 bases between them. The CDR3 region has the DNA TGTGCCAGCAGTTTAGCCCGACAGATCAATCAGCCCCAGCATTTT. Translating it yields CASSLARQINQPQHF.

A single count supports this clonotype. The chain employs TRBV27 and TRBJ1-5; D might be TRBD1 (6 bases). Deletions cut 5 bases from V and 6 bases from J, with 14 bases between. Germline-derived CDR1 and CDR2 are MNHEY and SMNVEV (reference sequence). The CDR3 runs to 14 residues. CDR3: CASSPSDSSQPQHF. The DNA of the CDR3 is TGTGCCAGCAGTCCATCGGACAGTTCTCAGCCCCAGCATTTT.

The J gene is TRBJ2-7, the V gene TRBV6-5; TRBD1 matches at 7 bases. This CDR3 region has 14 residues. CDR1 is MNHEY and CDR2 is SVGAGI in the germline V gene. Unmatched junction bases numbered 7, after V lost 8 bases and J lost 0 bases. CDR3 in amino acids: CASGWTGDSYEQYF. In DNA form, the CDR3 reads TGTGCCAGCGGTTGGACAGGCGACTCCTACGAGCAGTACTTC.

V is TRBV27 and J is TRBJ1-1; D remains unclear. Trimming left V 5 bases short and J 1 base short, with 8 bases between. The CDR3 is 13 amino acids. Germline CDR1 reads MNHEY; CDR2 reads SMNVEV (reference sequence). The chain's CDR3 is CASSPRWNTEAFF. CDR3 bases: TGTGCCAGCAGTCCCAGATGGAACACTGAAGCTTTCTTT.

The chain combines TRBV28 with TRBJ2-2; D is uncertain. Trimming removed 6 bases from V and 1 base from J, with 9 bases in between. This CDR3 is 14 amino acids long. Per germline, CDR1 MDHEN and CDR2 SYDVKM. The CDR3: CASRAMMNTGELFF. The DNA for the CDR3 is TGTGCCAGCAGGGCCATGATGAACACCGGGGAGCTGTTTTTT.

This clonotype was seen a single time. DNA of the CDR3: TGCGCCAGCAGCCAACCACTAGCGGGGACCCAGTTATATGAGCAGTTCTTC. It codes for CASSQPLAGTQLYEQFF. The gene calls are TRBV4-1 and TRBJ2-1; 10 bases match TRBD2. The trim removed 2 bases at V and 8 bases at J, leaving 12 bases unmatched. Germline CDR1 reads MGHRA; CDR2 reads YSYEKL. The CDR3 loop spans 17 amino acids.

Only one count was recorded for this clonotype. The V and J genes are TRBV11-2 and TRBJ2-1, with 10 bases aligning to TRBD1. Germline CDR1 reads SGHAT; CDR2 reads FQNNGV. The CDR3 sequence is 15 residues long. The V and J ends lost 5 bases and 8 bases, in that order; junction bases with no gene match: 9. For the CDR3, the DNA is TGTGCCAGCAGCCTGCGACAGGGGGCTCTCGATGAGCAGTTCTTC. Its translation is CASSLRQGALDEQFF. The full variable domain, in which reference TRBV11-2 and TRBJ2-1 provide the parts outside the CDR3, is EAGVAQSPRYKIIEKRQSVAFWCNPISGHATLYWYQQILGQGPKLLIQFQNNGVVDDSQLPKDRFSAERLKGVDSTLKIQPAKLEDSAVYLCASSLRQGALDEQFFGPGTRLTVL.

The rearrangement joins TRBV27 to TRBJ2-7, with 8 positions matching TRBD1. This CDR3 spans 14 amino acids. Germline V gene lookup returns CDR1 MNHEY and CDR2 SMNVEV (reference sequence). The ends lost 5 bases at V and 4 bases at J; junction bases unmatched: 7. CDR3 nucleotides: TGTGCCAGCAGTGTACAGGGGGTTGGTTACGAGCAGTACTTC. Protein product: CASSVQGVGYEQYF.

The chain joins TRBV3-1 to TRBJ2-1; D not resolved. CDR1 and CDR2 (germline): LGHDT, YNNKEL (reference sequence). V was pared by 8 bases and J by 5 bases, with 13 bases between. CDR3 size: 13 residues. As DNA, the CDR3 is TGTGCCAGCTTCTCGGAGATCGACAATGAGCAGTTCTTC. It specifies CASFSEIDNEQFF.

The chain carries TRBV20-1 and TRBJ2-1, with 8 nucleotides matching TRBD1. V shed 6 bases and J 5 bases; nucleotides not matched to a gene: 12. Germline V lookup: CDR1 DFQATT, CDR2 SNEGSKA (reference sequence). The CDR3 runs 15 residues. The CDR3 bases are TGCAGTGCGGAAAGCCGGGACAGGTGGAACAATGAGCAGTTCTTC. Translating gives CSAESRDRWNNEQFF.

V gene TRBV20-1 combines with J gene TRBJ1-1; 7 nucleotides align to TRBD1. The V segment lost 3 bases and the J segment 3 bases; nucleotides outside the gene matches: 10. Germline values: CDR1 DFQATT, CDR2 SNEGSKA (reference sequence). The CDR3 sequence is 15 residues long. CDR3 coding DNA: TGCAGTGCTAGCGACAGACAGGGTGATCACACTGAAGCTTTCTTT. Its protein product is CSASDRQGDHTEAFF.

The genes are TRBV27 and TRBJ2-7, with D tentatively TRBD1 or TRBD2 (5 bases each). In germline, CDR1 is MNHEY, CDR2 SMNVEV (reference sequence). V was trimmed by 6 bases and J by 4 bases, leaving 13 bases between them. The CDR3 spans 13 residues. The CDR3 region is CASRGGGLYEQYF. The CDR3 DNA reads TGTGCCAGCAGGGGTGGGGGATTATACGAGCAGTACTTC.

This chain connects TRBV29-1 to TRBJ2-2, with no clear D. This CDR3 comprises 13 residues. The germline V gene has CDR1 SQVTM and CDR2 ANQGSEA. The V end was cut by 4 bases, the J end by 1 base, with 7 bases between. The CDR3 loop is CSVVGVNTGELFF. The CDR3 nucleotides read TGCAGCGTTGTTGGGGTGAACACCGGGGAGCTGTTTTTT.

This sequence joins TRBV30 and TRBJ1-5; D not resolved. The CDR3 spans 12 residues. V shed 3 bases and J shed 9 bases, with 12 bases lying between them. The germline V gene has CDR1 GTSNPN and CDR2 SVGIG (reference sequence). CDR3 loop: CAWRPSVMPQHF. In nucleotides, the CDR3 is TGTGCCTGGAGGCCCTCAGTGATGCCCCAGCATTTT. Variable domain in full (rest from reference TRBV30 and TRBJ1-5): SQTIHQWPATLVQPVGSPLSLECTVEGTSNPNLYWYRQAAGRGLQLLFYSVGIGQISSEVPQNLSASRPQDRQFILSSKKLLLSDSGFYLCAWRPSVMPQHFGDGTRLSIL.

V is TRBV14 and J is TRBJ2-3, with D unclear. The V end lost 1 base, the J end lost 4 bases, and 21 bases lay between the germline ends. Germline loops: CDR1 SGHDN, CDR2 FVKESK. The CDR3 loop spans 18 amino acids. The CDR3 loop reads CASSQVKAYRIEADTQYF. The CDR3 DNA sequence: TGTGCCAGCAGCCAAGTTAAAGCCTACCGAATAGAGGCAGATACGCAGTATTTT.